A single sample gave rise to the 30 T cell receptor beta chains below, sequenced in a study of PD-L1 blockade in urothelial cancer. Method: immunoSEQ multiplex PCR; TCRdb's copy keeps in-frame clones and lacks some. The table includes 45,000 to 65,000 clones, about 87% detected once. This specimen consisted of PBMCs, obtained around atezolizumab (anti-PD-L1) treatment. The receptor source for this set is a man between 40 and 49 years old with urothelial cancer.

This chain joins TRBV7-9 and TRBJ2-2; D remains ambiguous. V lost 6 bases, J lost 5 bases, and 4 bases lay in between. The CDR3 is 11 amino acids. Looked up from germline, CDR1 is SEHNR and CDR2 is FQNEAQ (reference sequence). The CDR3 nucleotides are TGTGCCAGCAGTCGGACCGGGGAGCTGTTTTTT. The encoded protein is CASSRTGELFF.

This clone occurred once. The chain links TRBV28 to TRBJ2-2; 7 bases fit TRBD1. V trimming: 0 bases; J trimming: 7 bases; junction bases outside the gene matches: 8. Germline V gene lookup returns CDR1 MDHEN and CDR2 SYDVKM. This CDR3 is built from 16 residues. DNA of the CDR3: TGTGCCAGCAGTTTATGGGTGACAGGGTCGGACGGGGAGCTGTTTTTT. Its translation: CASSLWVTGSDGELFF.

The table lists this clone with a count of one. This chain's CDR3 is CASRGPSGNTIYF. CDR3 DNA sequence: TGTGCCAGCAGGGGCCCCTCTGGAAACACCATATATTTT. The chain links TRBV6-6 to TRBJ1-3, with D unresolved. Per the germline V gene, CDR1 is MNHNY and CDR2 is SVGAGI (reference sequence). Trimming took 6 bases from V and 0 from J, leaving 6 bases between them. CDR3 length: 13 amino acids.

This clone was counted a few times. The V call is TRBV28, the J call TRBJ2-7, with 7 bases identical to TRBD1. CDR1 is MDHEN, CDR2 SYDVKM, per germline. The length of the CDR3 is 14 residues. Unmatched junction bases numbered 7, after V lost 6 bases and J lost 2 bases. In DNA form, the CDR3 reads TGTGCCAGCAGGCGGACAGGTCCGCCCTACGAGCAGTACTTC. Its translation is CASRRTGPPYEQYF. Based on the CDR3 plus reference TRBV28 and TRBJ2-7, the full variable domain is DVKVTQSSRYLVKRTGEKVFLECVQDMDHENMFWYRQDPGLGLRLIYFSYDVKMKEKGDIPEGYSVSREKKERFSLILESASTNQTSMYLCASRRTGPPYEQYFGPGTRLTVT.

This sequence joins TRBV15 and TRBJ1-1; possible D gene TRBD1, 5 bases. V lost 5 bases to trimming and J lost 5 bases, with 15 bases between them. CDR3 size: 14 residues. Germline V gene lookup returns CDR1 LNHNV and CDR2 YYDKDF (reference sequence). CDR3 residues: CATSGTSGGTEAFF. The DNA of the CDR3 is TGTGCCACCAGCGGGACTAGTGGCGGAACTGAAGCTTTCTTT. Together with reference TRBV15 and TRBJ1-1, the CDR3 gives the full variable domain: DAMVIQNPRYQVTQFGKPVTLSCSQTLNHNVMYWYQQKSSQAPKLLFHYYDKDFNNEADTPDNFQSRRPNTSFCFLDIRSPGLGDTAMYLCATSGTSGGTEAFFGQGTRLTVV.

This sequence joins TRBV2 and TRBJ2-3; TRBD2 agrees at 10 bases. CDR3 length: 17 amino acids. Per germline, CDR1 SNHLY and CDR2 FYNNEI. Trimming at V came to 4 bases and at J to 4 bases, leaving 11 bases not matched to a gene. The CDR3 sequence: CASSGFGASGSPDTQYF. CDR3 DNA: TGTGCCAGCAGTGGATTTGGGGCTAGCGGGAGCCCAGATACGCAGTATTTT.

This clone was detected only a few times. The chain links TRBV28 to TRBJ2-7; maybe TRBD1 (6 bases). There are 14 residues in the CDR3. Germline lookup yields CDR1 MDHEN and CDR2 SYDVKM. V was pared by 3 bases and J by 5 bases, with 14 bases between. This CDR3 reads CASSFVTGSHEQYF. CDR3 nucleotides: TGTGCCAGCAGTTTCGTAACAGGGAGCCACGAGCAGTACTTC. Looking up the rest from reference TRBV28 and TRBJ2-7 gives the full variable domain: DVKVTQSSRYLVKRTGEKVFLECVQDMDHENMFWYRQDPGLGLRLIYFSYDVKMKEKGDIPEGYSVSREKKERFSLILESASTNQTSMYLCASSFVTGSHEQYFGPGTRLTVT.

The chain carries TRBV4-2 and TRBJ2-7, with 16 bases lining up with TRBD2. In germline, CDR1 is LGHNA, CDR2 YNFKEQ. Unmatched junction bases numbered 14, after V lost 5 bases and J lost 4 bases. The CDR3 is 19 residues long. The CDR3 is CASSGPRQGLAGGPYEQYF. The CDR3 DNA sequence: TGTGCCAGCAGCGGACCCAGACAGGGACTAGCGGGAGGGCCTTACGAGCAGTACTTC.

The table lists this clone with a few counts. The rearrangement uses TRBV19 and TRBJ2-7; 10 bases line up with TRBD1. The germline V gene encodes CDR1 LNHDA and CDR2 SQIVND (reference sequence). The CDR3 is 16 amino acids. V gave up 6 bases and J gave up 2 bases; unmatched junction bases: 10. The CDR3 coding sequence is TGTGCCAGTAGACCGCCTATAGGACAGGGGGCCTACGAGCAGTACTTC. Protein sequence: CASRPPIGQGAYEQYF.

This rearrangement joins TRBV2 to TRBJ1-5; perhaps TRBD1 as D (5 bases). This CDR3 has 17 residues. Per the germline V gene, CDR1 is SNHLY and CDR2 is FYNNEI. Trimming pared 5 bases from V and 7 bases from J, leaving 24 bases between. The CDR3 DNA sequence: TGTGCCAGCAGTAATCCCGAGCGGGGCTTGGTCAAACAGCCCCAGCATTTT. As protein: CASSNPERGLVKQPQHF. The variable domain in full, with the rest retrieved from reference TRBV2 and TRBJ1-5, is EPEVTQTPSHQVTQMGQEVILRCVPISNHLYFYWYRQILGQKVEFLVSFYNNEISEKSEIFDDQFSVERPDGSNFTLKIRSTKLEDSAMYFCASSNPERGLVKQPQHFGDGTRLSIL.

The V and J genes are TRBV7-9 and TRBJ2-1; TRBD2 aligns across 11 bases. This CDR3 has 17 residues. Per the germline V gene, CDR1 is SEHNR and CDR2 is FQNEAQ (reference sequence). The J segment lost 6 bases and the V segment lost 4 bases, leaving 11 bases of the junction unmatched. The CDR3 reads CASSSVGSGRALNEQFF. DNA for the CDR3: TGTGCCAGCAGCTCCGTGGGTAGCGGGAGGGCCCTCAATGAGCAGTTCTTC.

V and J are TRBV9 and TRBJ1-2; D gene ambiguous. The length of the CDR3 is 13 residues. Germline V CDR1 and CDR2: SGDLS, YYNGEE. V was cut by 4 bases and J by 0 bases, with 7 bases left in between. The CDR3 DNA follows: TGTGCCAGCAGCCGCGGCACTAACTATGGCTACACCTTC. Amino acids: CASSRGTNYGYTF.

The CDR3 DNA follows: TGTGCCAGCAGACTTAGGGCCCTCGGGGTCGGGAACACCGGGGAGCTGTTTTTT. Translated, it gives CASRLRALGVGNTGELFF. V usage is TRBV27 and J usage is TRBJ2-2; tentatively, D is TRBD2 (5 bases). Deletions cut 6 bases from V and 1 base from J, with 21 bases between. CDR3 length: 18 amino acids. Germline CDR1 MNHEY, CDR2 SMNVEV (reference sequence).

The CDR3 region has the DNA TGCGCCAGCAGGTTGACGGGGGGCGAGACAGCAGATACGCAGTATTTT. It codes for CASRLTGGETADTQYF. V and J are TRBV5-1 and TRBJ2-3; possibly TRBD2 for D (7 bases). Germline assignment: CDR1 SGHRS and CDR2 YFSETQ. With 5 bases removed from V and 4 bases from J, the gap between germline ends came to 20 bases. CDR3 length equals 16 residues.

The chain employs TRBV30 and TRBJ1-4; D uncertain. Germline V gives CDR1 GTSNPN, CDR2 SVGIG (reference sequence). V was shortened by 6 bases and J by 8 bases, with 10 bases between the two germline ends. The CDR3 length is 11 residues. CDR3 nucleotides: TGTGCCTGTTCCCCCGGGGAAAAACTGTTTTTT. Translating gives CACSPGEKLFF.

The chain recombines TRBV7-6 with TRBJ1-1, with D maybe TRBD1 (5 bases). The V gene lost 6 bases and the J gene lost 6 bases, with 20 bases spanning the gap. The CDR3 runs 15 residues. Germline assignment: CDR1 SGHVS and CDR2 FNYEAQ. The CDR3 region has the DNA TGTGCCAGCAGACCCGGCCTCGCTTGGGGGGCTGAAGCTTTCTTT. This codes for CASRPGLAWGAEAFF. Full variable domain (missing parts from reference TRBV7-6 and TRBJ1-1): GAGVSQSPRYKVTKRGQDVALRCDPISGHVSLYWYRQALGQGPEFLTYFNYEAQQDKSGLPNDRFSAERPEGSISTLTIQRTEQRDSAMYRCASRPGLAWGAEAFFGQGTRLTVV.

The chain is built from TRBV18 and TRBJ2-6; TRBD1 aligns across 7 bases. This CDR3 is built from 17 residues. V lost 4 bases and J lost 0; bases outside the gene matches: 6. Germline CDR1 KGHSH, CDR2 LQKENI. In nucleotides, the CDR3 is TGTGCCAGCTCACAGGACAGGACCACCTCTGGGGCCAACGTCCTGACTTTC. Translated, it gives CASSQDRTTSGANVLTF.

The chain links TRBV6-6 to TRBJ2-1, with D perhaps matching TRBD1 (6 bases). The length of the CDR3 is 13 residues. Per the germline V gene, CDR1 is MNHNY and CDR2 is SVGAGI (reference sequence). Trimming removed 2 bases from V and 10 bases from J, with 12 bases in between. CDR3 DNA: TGTGCCAGCAGTTACGGGGCAGGGGTGGAGCAGTTCTTC. Translated: CASSYGAGVEQFF.

This clone was counted between two and nine times. This chain connects TRBV11-3 to TRBJ1-1; tentatively, D is TRBD1 (6 bases). Germline V gene lookup returns CDR1 SGHNT and CDR2 YENEEA. V lost 5 bases and J 11 bases, leaving 21 bases between the germline ends. This CDR3 spans 14 amino acids. CDR3 bases: TGTGCCAGCAGCCCCGGTGGGGGCAGTAAAGGGGCTTTCTTT. This translates into CASSPGGGSKGAFF.

The chain recombines TRBV7-9 with TRBJ1-3; D is undetermined. Germline CDR1 reads SEHNR; CDR2 reads FQNEAQ (reference sequence). The length of the CDR3 is 14 residues. The germline V and J ends were trimmed by 6 bases and 3 bases, with 12 bases remaining between them. CDR3 residues: CASSSDGGGNTIYF. As DNA, the CDR3 is TGTGCCAGCAGTTCCGACGGCGGTGGAAACACCATATATTTT.

This chain uses TRBV28 with TRBJ2-7; the match to TRBD1 covers 9 bases. V lost 7 bases to trimming and J lost 7 bases; unmatched junction nucleotides: 20. Germline V gene sequence: CDR1 MDHEN, CDR2 SYDVKM. The CDR3 consists of 17 residues. CDR3 nucleotide sequence: TGTGCCAGCACCAACCCTCGCCTGGGACAGGGTACTACGGAGCAGTACTTC. It codes for CASTNPRLGQGTTEQYF.

The J gene is TRBJ2-5, the V gene TRBV7-9, with TRBD2 matching 11 bases. The V gene's germline CDR1 is SEHNR and CDR2 FQNEAQ (reference sequence). The CDR3 has 15 amino acids. V dropped 5 bases and J dropped 2; count of bases not matched to a gene: 4. DNA of the CDR3: TGTGCCAGCAGCGGGGGACTAGCGGTTCAAGAGACCCAGTACTTC. This encodes CASSGGLAVQETQYF.

V and J are TRBV6-5 and TRBJ2-6, with unresolved D. The germline V and J ends were trimmed by 6 bases and 1 base, with 7 bases remaining between them. CDR1 MNHEY and CDR2 SVGAGI come from the germline V gene. This CDR3 is built from 14 residues. CDR3 loop: CASSARSGANVLTF. The CDR3, as DNA: TGTGCCAGCAGCGCCCGGTCTGGGGCCAACGTCCTGACTTTC.

The V gene is TRBV7-2, the J gene TRBJ1-1; 9 bases fit TRBD1. Trimming removed 1 base from V and 3 bases from J; junction bases left unmatched: 12. The germline V gene has CDR1 SGHTA and CDR2 FQGNSA. The CDR3 extends over 18 amino acids. The CDR3 DNA reads as TGTGCCAGCAGCTTAGTCCGGACAGGGGATCGAAGAGACACTGAAGCTTTCTTT. This gives the protein CASSLVRTGDRRDTEAFF.

The chain is built from TRBV13 and TRBJ2-1; D is unclear. Germline lookup yields CDR1 PRHDT and CDR2 FYEKMQ (reference sequence). V was shortened by 2 bases and J by 5 bases, with 13 bases between the two germline ends. This CDR3 is built from 15 residues. CDR3 in DNA: TGTGCCAGCAGCTTATTTTGGTTAGCCCACAATGAGCAGTTCTTC. Translating it yields CASSLFWLAHNEQFF. The whole variable domain, remainder taken from reference TRBV13 and TRBJ2-1, is AAGVIQSPRHLIKEKRETATLKCYPIPRHDTVYWYQQGPGQDPQFLISFYEKMQSDKGSIPDRFSAQQFSDYHSELNMSSLELGDSALYFCASSLFWLAHNEQFFGPGTRLTVL.

The V call is TRBV9, the J call TRBJ2-1; a possible D gene is TRBD2 (5 bases). CDR1 SGDLS and CDR2 YYNGEE come from the germline V gene. CDR3 length: 14 residues. With 5 bases removed from V and 8 bases from J, the gap between germline ends came to 17 bases. In nucleotides, the CDR3 is TGTGCCAGCAGTCCCGAGGGTCTCGGGTATGAGCAGTTCTTC. Translating gives CASSPEGLGYEQFF.

J is TRBJ1-2 and V is TRBV19; TRBD1 matches at 7 bases. The CDR3 has 17 amino acids. V dropped 7 bases and J dropped 2; count of bases not matched to a gene: 16. Per the germline V gene, CDR1 is LNHDA and CDR2 is SQIVND (reference sequence). CDR3 DNA sequence: TGTGCCAGTATCTCCCAGCCGGGACAGTCCGTGAACTATGGCTACACCTTC. Encoded protein: CASISQPGQSVNYGYTF. The whole variable domain, filled in from reference TRBV19 and TRBJ1-2, reads DGGITQSPKYLFRKEGQNVTLSCEQNLNHDAMYWYRQDPGQGLRLIYYSQIVNDFQKGDIAEGYSVSREKKESFPLTVTSAQKNPTAFYLCASISQPGQSVNYGYTFGSGTRLTVV.

The chain is built from TRBV2 and TRBJ1-2, with 10 bases that match TRBD1. Germline CDR1 reads SNHLY; CDR2 reads FYNNEI. CDR3 length equals 14 residues. V shed 7 bases, J shed 4 bases, and the junction held 6 bases outside the gene matches. The CDR3 here is CASTGTGESYGYTF. The DNA of the CDR3 is TGTGCCAGCACTGGGACAGGGGAAAGCTATGGCTACACCTTC. Using reference TRBV2 and TRBJ1-2 for the parts outside the CDR3, the full variable domain is EPEVTQTPSHQVTQMGQEVILRCVPISNHLYFYWYRQILGQKVEFLVSFYNNEISEKSEIFDDQFSVERPDGSNFTLKIRSTKLEDSAMYFCASTGTGESYGYTFGSGTRLTVV.

This clone was seen only a few times. This rearrangement joins TRBV5-1 to TRBJ1-1, with 7 bases that match TRBD1. J was trimmed by 3 bases and V by 3 bases; bases with no gene match: 5. This CDR3 contains 14 residues. Germline assignment: CDR1 SGHRS and CDR2 YFSETQ. The CDR3 nucleotides are TGCGCCAGCAGCTACCGGACAGGCCACACTGAAGCTTTCTTT. As protein: CASSYRTGHTEAFF.

This chain links TRBV28 with TRBJ1-2; D unresolved. V was shortened by 3 bases and J by 4 bases, with 12 bases between the two germline ends. The CDR3 spans 14 residues. Germline V lookup: CDR1 MDHEN, CDR2 SYDVKM. The CDR3 DNA follows: TGTGCCAGCAGTTTTGGCCCGACAAGCTATGGCTACACCTTC. Translation: CASSFGPTSYGYTF.